A single T cell receptor (beta chain) is shown here with its context. This clone was observed a single time. Its binding antigen is unknown. Qualities for individual bases were not recorded, and no much larger clone is one base off. The CDR3 contains 13 residues, cysteine and phenylalanine counted. This entry keeps only the CDR3 DNA: 39 bases, framed from base 1. Based on the germline V gene (reference sequence), the CDR1 and CDR2 sequences are GTSNPN and SVGIG. The germline V and J ends show losses of 3 bases and 3 bases respectively, and no gene match explains 3 bases of the junction. Using the deep immunoSEQ assay, multiplex PCR amplified TCR CDR3 regions from genomic DNA. Genomic DNA extracted from each cell subset was distributed evenly over all wells of several immunoSEQ 96-well plates, and each plate served as one replicate. For sorted subsets, each replicate PCR was loaded with 200 ng genomic DNA, equivalent to 25,000 to 35,000 T cell genomes. Purified libraries were measured with a Qubit 3.0 fluorometer, size-checked on a Bioanalyzer 2100, and measured again with the KAPA Library Quantification kit. Each immunoSEQ 96-well plate was sequenced on its own single-read 150-cycle Illumina NextSeq 550 flow cell. Turning to the authors' computational methods: Because the immunoSEQ output included only junctional sequences and no quality scores, the filtering could not be the same as the filtering used for full-length reads. Sequences were annotated with PyIR, a Python wrapper for IgBLAST v1.9, using IMGT germline references to assign V/J genes and CDR3. Reads were filtered out if the reads had weak V/J assignments (E-value above 1e-6), no CDR3, stop codons, out-of-frame junctions, or ambiguous translated residues. V3J clonotypes were defined as sequences sharing the same inferred V gene, J gene, and CDR3 amino acid sequence. Percentage overlap between repertoires was calculated by dividing the number of shared unique clonotypes by the size of the smaller repertoire. RTK rarefaction, the Chao1 estimator, and Recon v2.1 estimates of unobserved clonotypes were used to assess repertoire richness. For all TCRbeta clonotypes obtained by the gDNA method from four donors, generation probabilities were computed with OLGA. TCRdb re-hosts the immuneACCESS table, in-frame sequences only. Its copies lack some clones; in the studies checked, an unresolved V gene accounts for under half of them, and the cause for the rest is not known. The DNA was the basis for D and trimming; V, J and clone size are from that table. The sample table shows millions of clones, and roughly nine tenths are seen once. Together, the top ten hold around 0.14% of the sample.

The donors were healthy, HIV-negative adults who had no recently reported acute infections or vaccinations. Every donor was a Caucasian adult living in Nashville, Tennessee, USA. CD4+ T cells were enriched by magnetic negative selection; naive cells were then positively selected on CD45RA, and the negative fraction formed the memory subset. Blood was collected by leukapheresis, and PBMCs were isolated by Ficoll-Histopaque density gradient centrifugation and then cryopreserved in liquid nitrogen vapor phase. Purity and quantity of every magnetically sorted T cell population were checked by analytical flow cytometry. Genomic DNA was isolated from every sorted fraction and measured by UV absorbance on a Nanodrop 2000c. This entry comes from a study of shared clonotypes between healthy human individuals (dated by TCRdb to the early 2020s). Regarding the research as a whole: A few men and a couple of women, aged 18 to 49 years, made up the cohort. To increase sequencing depth and limit assay-specific biases, TCR repertoire library preparation and sequencing were carried out by different laboratories using diverse techniques. Blood TCR repertoires of 5 or 6 healthy adults were deeply sequenced to estimate repertoire size and the extent of clonotype sharing between individuals. Between about 0.9 and 9 billion PBMCs per donor were obtained by leukapheresis. For each donor, CD4 naive and CD4 memory were each run on three plates, CD8 naive on two plates, and CD8 memory on one plate. The paper's findings and limits, for the study overall: Incomplete sequencing was indicated by rarefaction of sorted-subset datasets, despite the large sequencing depth. Higher generation probabilities were observed for clonotypes shared by all four sorted-subset donors than for non-shared clonotypes. Sampling was restricted to blood, and TCR repertoires in tissue are likely to differ from TCR repertoires in blood. The genetic and exposure-history diversity represented was limited by the small number of donors. Across a handful of donors, roughly 5% of naive CD4, around 3.3% of naive CD8, 2.3% of memory CD4, and roughly 0.41% of memory CD8 clonotypes were shared. Pairwise subsampling led to the expectation that sequencing depth would affect the degree of clonotype sharing among donors. Estimated clonotype richness was generally larger for naive than for memory subsets.

Input material: naive CD4+ T cells sorted from blood. The sample's cell subset or site label is to be understood as: CD45RA+ positively selected. The sequence joins TRBV30 to TRBJ2-7, and TRBD2 matches 9 of the central bases. This clonotype was obtained from a man aged 18 to 30 in good health. The nucleotides read TGTGCCTGGAGGACTAGCGGACGCTACGAGCAGTACTTC. This gives the protein CAWRTSGRYEQYF.